The sequence of this T cell receptor (beta chain) was determined in a study of cytomegalovirus exposure and HLA in healthy donors. General study results and limits: Among CMV-associated TCR beta chains, most appeared HLA-restricted in a later analysis. Through in vitro validation, three CMV-associated chains were shown to be specific for CMV antigens.

This CDR3 comprises 12 residues. Looked up from germline, CDR1 is WSHSY and CDR2 is SAAADI. V was shortened by 6 bases and J by 6 bases, with 11 bases between the two germline ends. The PCR contained 60 Vbeta and 13 Jbeta primers. TCRdb keeps only in-frame clones here, not all; method: immunoSEQ multiplex PCR. The repertoire includes 150,000 to 200,000 clones, about three quarters of them detected once, and 1.5% sits in the top ten. Comment on this clone: The antigen remains unidentified.

The TCR sequence derives from a girl between 5 and 17 years old in good health and CMV-seronegative. The material sequenced was PBMCs. The J gene is TRBJ1-1, the V gene TRBV10-2; D is perhaps TRBD1 (6 bases). The CDR3 coding sequence is TGCGCCAGCAGCCACAGGGACCCTGAAGCTTTCTTT. Translating it yields CASSHRDPEAFF.